The rows below give T cell receptor beta chains drawn from one sample of a study of blood T cell repertoires in COVID-19. Generated by immunoSEQ multiplex PCR, the TCRdb table keeps only in-frame clones and is missing some. The sample has 150,000 or so clones, 80% to 90% seen once. Sequencing used peripheral blood. All receptors come from a woman aged 55-69 years with COVID-19, enrolled during active disease. CDR3s include the opening cysteine and the closing phenylalanine or tryptophan. D genes are given only for firm matches. The listing skips clone size in some rows; elsewhere it reads once, few, many or a size class.

CDR3aa: CASSLRSDGYTF
CDR3nt: TGTGCCAGCAGCTTACGATCGGATGGCTACACCTTC
v_gene: TRBV7-9
abundance: few
d_gene: -
j_gene: TRBJ1-2

CDR3aa: CASSQRVDRGNYGYTF
CDR3nt: TGCGCCAGCAGCCAAAGGGTGGACAGGGGTAACTATGGCTACACCTTC
v_gene: TRBV4-1
abundance: -
d_gene: TRBD1
j_gene: TRBJ1-2

CDR3aa: CASSPQVTQGYGYTF
CDR3nt: TGCGCCAGCAGCCCCCAGGTAACGCAGGGCTATGGCTACACCTTC
v_gene: TRBV5-1
abundance: -
d_gene: -
j_gene: TRBJ1-2

CDR3aa: CASSQDPLAGGRSTDTQYF
CDR3nt: TGTGCCAGCAGCCAAGATCCACTAGCGGGGGGACGTAGCACAGATACGCAGTATTTT
v_gene: TRBV3-1/TRBV3-2
abundance: -
d_gene: TRBD2
j_gene: TRBJ2-3

CDR3aa: CASSGHRTIRMSSYEQYF
CDR3nt: TGTGCCAGCAGTGGTCACAGGACCATCCGAATGAGCTCCTACGAGCAGTACTTC
v_gene: TRBV6-1
abundance: -
d_gene: -
j_gene: TRBJ2-7

CDR3aa: CASSLRQGPTYEQYF
CDR3nt: TGTGCCAGCAGCTTAAGGCAGGGGCCGACCTACGAGCAGTACTTC
v_gene: TRBV7-9
abundance: -
d_gene: -
j_gene: TRBJ2-7

CDR3aa: CASSPGHLKNNSPLHF
CDR3nt: TGTGCCAGCAGCCCCGGACACCTAAAGAATAATTCACCCCTCCACTTT
v_gene: TRBV7-9
abundance: -
d_gene: -
j_gene: TRBJ1-6

CDR3aa: CASSPRQGLTDTQYF
CDR3nt: TGTGCCAGCAGCCCTCGCCAGGGACTCACAGATACGCAGTATTTT
v_gene: TRBV7-2
abundance: -
d_gene: -
j_gene: TRBJ2-3

CDR3aa: CASSQSPAGWGTGELFF
CDR3nt: TGTGCCAGCAGCCAATCCCCCGCGGGCTGGGGCACCGGGGAGCTGTTTTTT
v_gene: TRBV3-1/TRBV3-2
abundance: -
d_gene: -
j_gene: TRBJ2-2

CDR3aa: CASSAQGPYNEQFF
CDR3nt: TGTGCCAGCAGCGCCCAGGGGCCGTACAATGAGCAGTTCTTC
v_gene: TRBV9
abundance: -
d_gene: -
j_gene: TRBJ2-1

CDR3aa: CASSLTGTADYYEQYF
CDR3nt: TGTGCCAGTAGTCTAACCGGGACAGCGGATTACTACGAGCAGTACTTC
v_gene: TRBV19
abundance: -
d_gene: TRBD1
j_gene: TRBJ2-7

CDR3aa: CASTPGQLSYGYTF
CDR3nt: TGTGCCAGCACTCCGGGTCAGCTGAGCTATGGCTACACCTTC
v_gene: TRBV6-5
abundance: once
d_gene: -
j_gene: TRBJ1-2

CDR3aa: CATSRDITRTNKAFF
CDR3nt: TGTGCCACCAGCAGAGATATAACCAGAACCAATAAAGCTTTCTTT
v_gene: TRBV15
abundance: -
d_gene: -
j_gene: TRBJ1-1

CDR3aa: CASTPGTDGYTF
CDR3nt: TGTGCCAGCACCCCCGGGACAGATGGCTACACCTTC
v_gene: TRBV2
abundance: -
d_gene: TRBD1
j_gene: TRBJ1-2

CDR3aa: CASSLTSGQPQHF
CDR3nt: TGTGCCAGCAGCTTAACGTCGGGGCAGCCCCAGCATTTT
v_gene: TRBV7-3
abundance: once
d_gene: -
j_gene: TRBJ1-5

CDR3aa: CASSVGGVKKGERAENTEAFF
CDR3nt: TGTGCCAGTAGTGTAGGGGGAGTAAAAAAAGGGGAGCGGGCGGAAAACACTGAAGCTTTCTTT
v_gene: TRBV19
abundance: -
d_gene: -
j_gene: TRBJ1-1

CDR3aa: CASSQEAGVNEKLFF
CDR3nt: TGTGCCAGCAGCCAGGAGGCGGGAGTAAATGAAAAACTGTTTTTT
v_gene: TRBV3-1/TRBV3-2
abundance: -
d_gene: -
j_gene: TRBJ1-4

CDR3aa: CASGRQGNLEAFF
CDR3nt: TGTGCCAGTGGCCGGCAGGGAAATCTTGAAGCTTTCTTT
v_gene: TRBV19
abundance: -
d_gene: -
j_gene: TRBJ1-1

CDR3aa: CASSQGTYSGNTIYF
CDR3nt: TGCGCCAGCAGCCAGGGGACATACTCTGGAAACACCATATATTTT
v_gene: TRBV4-3
abundance: -
d_gene: -
j_gene: TRBJ1-3

CDR3aa: CASSVAPSGAYYEQYF
CDR3nt: TGTGCCAGCAGCGTAGCGCCTAGCGGGGCGTACTACGAGCAGTACTTC
v_gene: TRBV9
abundance: -
d_gene: TRBD2
j_gene: TRBJ2-7

CDR3aa: CASKTSGGSNEQFF
CDR3nt: TGTGCCAGCAAGACTAGCGGGGGATCCAATGAGCAGTTCTTC
v_gene: TRBV11-2
abundance: -
d_gene: TRBD2
j_gene: TRBJ2-1

CDR3aa: CASSEKGRGQGNTEAFF
CDR3nt: TGTGCCAGCAGTGAAAAGGGTAGGGGACAGGGGAACACTGAAGCTTTCTTT
v_gene: TRBV6-1
abundance: -
d_gene: TRBD1
j_gene: TRBJ1-1

CDR3aa: CASSLGYGGPREVYGYTF
CDR3nt: TGTGCCAGCAGCTTAGGGTACGGGGGGCCGCGAGAGGTCTATGGCTACACCTTC
v_gene: TRBV7-8
abundance: few
d_gene: -
j_gene: TRBJ1-2

CDR3aa: CASSPDRAGDTIYF
CDR3nt: TGTGCCAGCAGTCCGGACAGGGCGGGAGACACCATATATTTT
v_gene: TRBV6-5
abundance: -
d_gene: TRBD1
j_gene: TRBJ1-3

CDR3aa: CASSITGTGVSGANVLTF
CDR3nt: TGTGCCAGTAGTATAACCGGGACAGGGGTGTCTGGGGCCAACGTCCTGACTTTC
v_gene: TRBV19
abundance: -
d_gene: TRBD1
j_gene: TRBJ2-6

CDR3aa: CASSYRGQGDEAFF
CDR3nt: TGCGCCAGCAGCTACCGGGGACAGGGAGATGAAGCTTTCTTT
v_gene: TRBV5-1
abundance: -
d_gene: TRBD1
j_gene: TRBJ1-1

CDR3aa: CSARRGDTQYF
CDR3nt: TGCAGTGCTAGACGCGGAGATACGCAGTATTTT
v_gene: TRBV20-1
abundance: -
d_gene: -
j_gene: TRBJ2-3

CDR3aa: CASSVREDDTGELFF
CDR3nt: TGTGCCAGCAGCGTACGGGAAGATGACACCGGGGAGCTGTTTTTT
v_gene: TRBV9
abundance: -
d_gene: -
j_gene: TRBJ2-2

CDR3aa: CASSPRDMGDEKLFF
CDR3nt: TGTGCCAGCAGCCCACGGGACATGGGCGATGAAAAACTGTTTTTT
v_gene: TRBV7-9
abundance: -
d_gene: -
j_gene: TRBJ1-4

CDR3aa: CASSGTGEQPQHF
CDR3nt: TGTGCCAGCAGCGGGACAGGGGAACAGCCCCAGCATTTT
v_gene: TRBV28
abundance: -
d_gene: TRBD1
j_gene: TRBJ1-5

CDR3aa: CASTLWGGADYGYTF
CDR3nt: TGTGCCAGCACCTTATGGGGGGGGGCGGACTATGGCTACACCTTC
v_gene: TRBV2
abundance: -
d_gene: -
j_gene: TRBJ1-2

CDR3aa: CASSLDSMNTEAFF
CDR3nt: TGTGCCAGCAGCTTAGACAGTATGAACACTGAAGCTTTCTTT
v_gene: TRBV5-4
abundance: once
d_gene: -
j_gene: TRBJ1-1

CDR3aa: CASRTPGPRGYEQYF
CDR3nt: TGCGCCAGCCGCACTCCAGGTCCTAGGGGCTACGAGCAGTACTTC
v_gene: TRBV10-2
abundance: -
d_gene: -
j_gene: TRBJ2-7

CDR3aa: CASSPGQGASGYGYTF
CDR3nt: TGCGCCAGCAGTCCGGGACAGGGGGCGTCGGGGTACGGCTACACCTTC
v_gene: TRBV10-2
abundance: -
d_gene: TRBD1
j_gene: TRBJ1-2

CDR3aa: CASSMGWRDTEAFF
CDR3nt: TGTGCCAGCAGCATGGGGTGGCGGGACACTGAAGCTTTCTTT
v_gene: TRBV5-6
abundance: -
d_gene: -
j_gene: TRBJ1-1

CDR3aa: CASATPTYGYTF
CDR3nt: TGTGCCAGCGCCACACCCACCTATGGCTACACCTTC
v_gene: TRBV28
abundance: -
d_gene: -
j_gene: TRBJ1-2

CDR3aa: CAIKKDRENQPQHF
CDR3nt: TGTGCCATCAAGAAGGACAGGGAGAATCAGCCCCAGCATTTT
v_gene: TRBV10-3
abundance: -
d_gene: TRBD1
j_gene: TRBJ1-5

CDR3aa: CAISDRGETQYF
CDR3nt: TGTGCCATCAGTGACAGGGGAGAGACCCAGTACTTC
v_gene: TRBV10-3
abundance: -
d_gene: -
j_gene: TRBJ2-5

CDR3aa: CASSSGEGAGNTIYF
CDR3nt: TGTGCCAGCAGCTCCGGGGAGGGGGCTGGAAACACCATATATTTT
v_gene: TRBV5-5
abundance: once
d_gene: -
j_gene: TRBJ1-3

CDR3aa: CATSDSTGGDTEAFF
CDR3nt: TGTGCCACCAGTGATTCCACAGGGGGAGACACTGAAGCTTTCTTT
v_gene: TRBV24-1
abundance: -
d_gene: TRBD1
j_gene: TRBJ1-1

CDR3aa: CASSQAPGLTYEQYF
CDR3nt: TGTGCCAGCAGCCAAGCCCCGGGATTGACCTACGAGCAGTACTTC
v_gene: TRBV4-2
abundance: -
d_gene: -
j_gene: TRBJ2-7

CDR3aa: CASSQGGQGANNEQFF
CDR3nt: TGCGCCAGCAGCCAAGGGGGACAGGGGGCGAACAATGAGCAGTTCTTC
v_gene: TRBV4-1
abundance: -
d_gene: TRBD1
j_gene: TRBJ2-1

CDR3aa: CASRPGTSGNEQFF
CDR3nt: TGCGCCAGCAGGCCTGGGACTAGCGGTAATGAGCAGTTCTTC
v_gene: TRBV5-1
abundance: -
d_gene: TRBD2
j_gene: TRBJ2-1

CDR3aa: CASSLEGVTNEKLFF
CDR3nt: TGTGCCAGCAGCTTAGAAGGGGTGACTAATGAAAAACTGTTTTTT
v_gene: TRBV7-2
abundance: -
d_gene: -
j_gene: TRBJ1-4

CDR3aa: CASSPGQHNYGYTF
CDR3nt: TGTGCCAGCAGCCCGGGACAGCACAACTATGGCTACACCTTC
v_gene: TRBV6-4
abundance: -
d_gene: TRBD1
j_gene: TRBJ1-2

CDR3aa: CASSGIQTPGGGGYGYTF
CDR3nt: TGTGCCAGCAGCGGCATACAAACTCCGGGAGGTGGTGGCTATGGCTACACCTTC
v_gene: TRBV9
abundance: -
d_gene: -
j_gene: TRBJ1-2

CDR3aa: CASSPQWGGSGANVLTF
CDR3nt: TGTGCCAGCAGCCCACAATGGGGGGGCTCTGGGGCCAACGTCCTGACTTTC
v_gene: TRBV7-8
abundance: -
d_gene: TRBD2
j_gene: TRBJ2-6

CDR3aa: CASRPGVGYEQYF
CDR3nt: TGTGCCAGCCGACCCGGGGTTGGCTACGAGCAGTACTTC
v_gene: TRBV19
abundance: -
d_gene: -
j_gene: TRBJ2-7

CDR3aa: CASSYVTGTGDDEQYF
CDR3nt: TGTGCCAGCAGTTACGTTACCGGGACAGGGGACGACGAGCAGTACTTC
v_gene: TRBV6-2/TRBV6-3
abundance: many
d_gene: TRBD1
j_gene: TRBJ2-7

CDR3aa: CASSQGTTTGYGYTF
CDR3nt: TGTGCCAGCAGCCAAGGGACAACCACAGGGTATGGCTACACCTTC
v_gene: TRBV3-1/TRBV3-2
abundance: -
d_gene: -
j_gene: TRBJ1-2

CDR3aa: CASSPSTSGGGDTQYF
CDR3nt: TGTGCCAGCAGCCCATCGACTAGCGGGGGGGGAGATACGCAGTATTTT
v_gene: TRBV3-1/TRBV3-2
abundance: -
d_gene: TRBD2
j_gene: TRBJ2-3

CDR3aa: CASSWRGDSEAFF
CDR3nt: TGTGCCAGCAGCTGGCGGGGGGACTCTGAAGCTTTCTTT
v_gene: TRBV5-8
abundance: -
d_gene: -
j_gene: TRBJ1-1

CDR3aa: CASSGSSRGQPQHF
CDR3nt: TGCGCCAGCAGTGGGAGCTCCCGCGGTCAGCCCCAGCATTTT
v_gene: TRBV10-2
abundance: -
d_gene: -
j_gene: TRBJ1-5